Detailed here is one T cell receptor beta chain. Its antigen is currently unknown. The data were obtained in a study of CXCR3-negative and CXCR3-positive naive CD8 T cells. General study results and limits: Naive cells used TRBV-TRBJ genes in much the same way whether CXCR3-negative or CXCR3-positive; memory cells did not. Hydrophobicity of TRB CDR3s was greater in CXCR3-positive naive cells than in CXCR3-negative naive cells.

The CDR3 loop spans 15 amino acids. Germline loops: CDR1 LGHDT, CDR2 YNNKEL (reference sequence). The TRB cDNA libraries were prepared by 5' RACE with UMI labels. TCRdb reprocessed the 5' RACE reads and keeps a single row for each CDR3 protein, giving no DNA. This sample contains around 120,000 distinct CDR3 sequences. Material for sequencing was naive CXCR3+ CD8+ T cells from blood. Indicated subset: CD45RO-CCR7+CD27+CD95- naive CD8+ T cells expressing CXCR3 (TNR3+). The chain carries TRBV3-1 and TRBJ1-1; TCRdb gives TRBD1 as the D gene, but with no DNA this cannot be confirmed. This TCR was sampled from a human donor in good health. Some clones in this sample may be carry-over from other donors' samples. CDR3 in amino acids: CASSHLTGYYTEAFF.